These 21 T cell receptor beta chains originate from one sample sequenced in a study of lymphopenia after photon versus proton radiotherapy. The assay was immunoSEQ multiplex PCR, and TCRdb's table has in-frame clones only and misses some. Of some 42,000 clones in the sample, about 80% are singletons; the top ten hold roughly 25%. The material sequenced was peripheral blood, taken from a patient treated with proton-based radiotherapy. The receptors derive from a woman between 70 and 85 years old with pancreatic cancer.

The gene calls are TRBV11-2 and TRBJ2-7; no reliable D call. Germline V gene lookup returns CDR1 SGHAT and CDR2 FQNNGV. Trimming pared 5 bases from V and 0 bases from J, leaving 5 bases between. The CDR3 length is 12 residues. CDR3: CASSQASYEQYF. CDR3 sequence (DNA): TGTGCCAGCAGCCAGGCCTCCTACGAGCAGTACTTC.

There are a few counts of this clone. V is TRBV5-6 and J is TRBJ1-5; unclear D gene. The CDR3 contains 14 residues. The V and J ends lost 1 base and 7 bases respectively, with 12 bases between them. Germline values: CDR1 SGHDT, CDR2 YYEEEE. The chain's CDR3 is CASSLQAPSQPQHF. Written as DNA, the CDR3 is TGTGCCAGCAGCTTGCAGGCCCCCTCGCAGCCCCAGCATTTT.

The chain combines TRBV19 with TRBJ2-1, with TRBD1 as a possible D gene (6 bases). Germline values: CDR1 LNHDA, CDR2 SQIVND (reference sequence). Trimming left V 0 bases short and J 10 bases short, with 10 bases between. There are 13 residues in the CDR3. The CDR3 region has the DNA TGTGCCAGTAGTATAGATCTGCAGGGGGAGCAGTTCTTC. Amino acid sequence: CASSIDLQGEQFF.

The rearrangement links TRBV6-5 to TRBJ1-2; 11 bases match TRBD1. With V trimmed by 2 bases and J by 4 bases, 6 bases remained unmatched. CDR1 is MNHEY, CDR2 SVGAGI, per germline. This CDR3 has 16 residues. Written as DNA, the CDR3 is TGTGCCAGCAGTTACGGACAGGGGGCGCGGGGCTATGGCTACACCTTC. Encoded protein: CASSYGQGARGYGYTF.

The CDR3 region is CASSPRRTGGHEQYF. In DNA form, the CDR3 reads TGTGCCAGCAGTCCGCGTCGGACAGGGGGCCACGAGCAGTACTTC. V gene TRBV28 combines with J gene TRBJ2-7; the match to TRBD1 covers 11 bases. Germline values: CDR1 MDHEN, CDR2 SYDVKM. This CDR3 spans 15 amino acids. With 5 bases clipped from V and 5 bases from J, the junction kept 8 bases outside the gene matches.

The chain couples TRBV28 to TRBJ1-2, with a possible D match to TRBD1 (6 bases). The CDR3 is made up of 14 amino acids. The V gene's germline CDR1 is MDHEN and CDR2 SYDVKM. The V gene lost 5 bases and the J gene lost 0 bases, with 10 bases spanning the gap. The CDR3 region has the DNA TGTGCCAGCAGTCCAGGGGATCCTAACTATGGCTACACCTTC. Its translation is CASSPGDPNYGYTF.

This chain links TRBV5-1 with TRBJ2-3; the match to TRBD2 covers 9 bases. Looked up from germline, CDR1 is SGHRS and CDR2 is YFSETQ. CDR3 length: 15 residues. V dropped 4 bases and J dropped 5; count of bases not matched to a gene: 8. CDR3 DNA: TGCGCCAGCAGCCCCGGACTAGCGCGGATAGATACGCAGTATTTT. Its translation: CASSPGLARIDTQYF. Supplemented by reference TRBV5-1 and TRBJ2-3, the full variable domain reads KAGVTQTPRYLIKTRGQQVTLSCSPISGHRSVSWYQQTPGQGLQFLFEYFSETQRNKGNFPGRFSGRQFSNSRSEMNVSTLELGDSALYLCASSPGLARIDTQYFGPGTRLTVL.

This chain connects TRBV19 to TRBJ2-1, with TRBD2 identical over 16 bases. Germline CDR1 LNHDA, CDR2 SQIVND (reference sequence). With V trimmed by 6 bases and J by 4 bases, 18 bases remained unmatched. This CDR3 is built from 21 residues. The CDR3 sequence: CASRTRSSGTSGREQYNEQFF. Written as DNA, the CDR3 is TGTGCCAGTAGAACAAGATCTTCCGGGACTAGCGGGAGGGAACAATACAATGAGCAGTTCTTC.

The V gene is TRBV28, the J gene TRBJ2-3, with TRBD2 matching over 8 bases. Germline trimming cut 7 bases from V and 1 base from J; bases unmatched to any gene: 4. From germline, CDR1 is MDHEN and CDR2 SYDVKM. The CDR3 contains 14 residues. The CDR3 DNA reads TGTGCCAGCATCCCCGGGGGGGGCACAGATACGCAGTATTTT. This sequence encodes CASIPGGGTDTQYF.

The chain combines TRBV28 with TRBJ1-3; tentatively, D is TRBD1 (5 bases). CDR1 MDHEN and CDR2 SYDVKM come from the germline V gene. Trimming took 6 bases from V and 4 from J, leaving 10 bases between them. CDR3 size: 13 residues. The DNA of the CDR3 is TGTGCCAGCAGGGCGCAGGGAGGAAACACCATATATTTT. It is translated as CASRAQGGNTIYF.

The chain joins TRBV2 to TRBJ1-1; TRBD1 is a possible D gene (6 bases). Germline CDR1 is SNHLY and CDR2 is FYNNEI. Trimming pared 9 bases from V and 0 bases from J, leaving 14 bases between. The CDR3 loop spans 14 amino acids. CDR3 DNA: TGTGCCAGTGCGCGGACAGCACTGAACACTGAAGCTTTCTTT. Translated, it gives CASARTALNTEAFF.

This rearrangement joins TRBV18 to TRBJ2-7, with unresolved D. Germline CDR1 and CDR2: KGHSH and LQKENI. The V end lost 3 bases, the J end lost 2 bases, and 11 bases lay between the germline ends. CDR3 length: 14 residues. The CDR3 DNA is TGTGCCAGCTCACCGGGGTACCGGGCCTACGAGCAGTACTTC. Translated, it gives CASSPGYRAYEQYF.

This clone came up a few times. The chain is built from TRBV5-5 and TRBJ2-7, with D perhaps TRBD1 or TRBD2 (6 bases each). The CDR3 runs to 17 residues. The germline gives CDR1 SGHKS, CDR2 YYEKEE (reference sequence). V was clipped by 2 bases and J by 0 bases, with 18 bases between them. The CDR3 sequence: CASSLQSLRDNSYEQYF. In DNA, the CDR3 is TGTGCCAGCAGCTTACAGTCCTTGCGGGACAACTCCTACGAGCAGTACTTC.

The genes are TRBV7-9 and TRBJ1-2; D gene unclear. Trimming took off 0 bases at V and 7 bases at J, with 24 bases between the two ends. The germline gives CDR1 SEHNR, CDR2 FQNEAQ (reference sequence). This CDR3 comprises 18 residues. The CDR3 DNA reads as TGTGCCAGCAGCTTAGCGGAGGGCTGGGGATCACTGGTAGTTGGCTACACCTTC. Translating it yields CASSLAEGWGSLVVGYTF.

J is TRBJ2-7 and V is TRBV4-3; possible D gene TRBD2, 6 bases. The CDR3 runs to 15 residues. V was clipped by 1 base and J by 3 bases, with 13 bases between them. From germline, CDR1 is LGHNA and CDR2 YSLEER. CDR3 loop: CASSQGRRTNYEQYF. The CDR3 DNA follows: TGCGCCAGCAGCCAAGGAAGGAGGACTAACTACGAGCAGTACTTC.

This chain uses TRBV4-2 with TRBJ2-3; D is unclear. The germline V gene has CDR1 LGHNA and CDR2 YNFKEQ. Trimming pared 0 bases from V and 0 bases from J, leaving 10 bases between. The CDR3 totals 16 residues. CDR3 loop: CASSQDTTSSTDTQYF. The CDR3 nucleotides read TGTGCCAGCAGCCAAGATACGACTTCGAGCACAGATACGCAGTATTTT.

This clone was observed a handful of times. J is TRBJ2-3 and V is TRBV29-1; D remains unclear. Germline V gene data show CDR1 as SQVTM and CDR2 as ANQGSEA. CDR3 length equals 11 residues. V was clipped by 4 bases and J by 6 bases, with 8 bases between them. The CDR3 nucleotides read TGCAGCGTTGCCCCCGCGGATACGCAGTATTTT. Amino acid sequence: CSVAPADTQYF.

This clone was seen only once. This chain's CDR3 is CASSFRLAGDNEQFF. DNA of the CDR3: TGTGCCAGCAGCTTCAGACTAGCGGGAGACAATGAGCAGTTCTTC. The chain is built from TRBV5-5 and TRBJ2-1; 12 positions match TRBD2. V lost 2 bases, J lost 5 bases, and 2 bases stayed unmatched. CDR3 length equals 15 residues. Germline V lookup: CDR1 SGHKS, CDR2 YYEKEE (reference sequence).

J is TRBJ1-2 and V is TRBV2; D unclear. The V gene lost 6 bases and the J gene lost 2 bases, with 7 bases spanning the gap. The CDR3 spans 12 residues. Looked up from germline, CDR1 is SNHLY and CDR2 is FYNNEI. CDR3 sequence: CASRDGNYGYTF. CDR3 nucleotide sequence: TGTGCCAGCAGGGACGGAAACTATGGCTACACCTTC. Drawing the rest from reference TRBV2 and TRBJ1-2, the complete variable domain is EPEVTQTPSHQVTQMGQEVILRCVPISNHLYFYWYRQILGQKVEFLVSFYNNEISEKSEIFDDQFSVERPDGSNFTLKIRSTKLEDSAMYFCASRDGNYGYTFGSGTRLTVV.

V usage is TRBV27 and J usage is TRBJ1-2; D is undetermined. V lost 7 bases and J lost 1, with 13 bases in between. This CDR3 has 14 amino acids. Germline assignment: CDR1 MNHEY and CDR2 SMNVEV (reference sequence). DNA of the CDR3: TGTGCCAGCAACCCCCATAACAGTAACTATGGCTACACCTTC. It is translated as CASNPHNSNYGYTF.

V usage is TRBV5-4 and J usage is TRBJ1-2; D perhaps matches TRBD1 (6 bases). Germline V lookup: CDR1 SGHNT, CDR2 YYREEE (reference sequence). V gave up 3 bases and J gave up 6 bases, with 18 bases separating them. The CDR3 is made up of 15 amino acids. For the CDR3, the DNA is TGTGCCAGCAGCTCAGAAAGGGGAAGGGGGGATGGCTACACCTTC. Protein: CASSSERGRGDGYTF.